This T cell receptor (beta chain) was profiled in a study of blood T cell repertoires in COVID-19. At the level of the study: Both acute and convalescent COVID-19 samples were obtained from the United States, Italy and Spain. T cells, B-cell-depleted T cells, or PBMCs provided the cDNA or gDNA that served as material.

Per the authors' pipeline: Reference gene primer amplification gave nucleated cell count estimates. The protocol was immunoSEQ multiplex PCR, while the TCRdb copy is restricted to in-frame clones and leaves out a portion. V and J calls and clone size are as listed in that table; D and trimming were resolved from the DNA. The sample holds about 190,000 clones, approximately 88% seen once. The CDR3 spans 14 residues. The germline V gene encodes CDR1 MNHEY and CDR2 SMNVEV (reference sequence). With 3 bases removed from V and 3 bases from J, the gap between germline ends came to 9 bases. Specimen: peripheral blood. The clonotype comes from a man aged 35-49 years with acute or convalescent COVID-19. The chain recombines TRBV27 with TRBJ2-1; D is possibly TRBD2 (5 bases). The CDR3 is CASSFRGFYNEQFF. The DNA for the CDR3 is TGTGCCAGCAGTTTCCGGGGATTCTACAATGAGCAGTTCTTC.